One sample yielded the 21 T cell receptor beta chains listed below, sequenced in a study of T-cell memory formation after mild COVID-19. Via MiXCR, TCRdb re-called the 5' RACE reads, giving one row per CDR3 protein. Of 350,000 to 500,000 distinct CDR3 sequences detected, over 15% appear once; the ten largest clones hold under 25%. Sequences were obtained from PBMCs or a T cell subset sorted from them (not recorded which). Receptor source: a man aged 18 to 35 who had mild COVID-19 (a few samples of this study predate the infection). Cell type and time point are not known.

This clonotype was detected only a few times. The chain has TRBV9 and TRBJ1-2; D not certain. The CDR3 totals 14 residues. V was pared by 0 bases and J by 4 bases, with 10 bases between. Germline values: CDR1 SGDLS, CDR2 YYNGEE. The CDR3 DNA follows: TGTGCCAGCAGCGTAGCTAGGGCCGCCTATGGCTACACCTTC. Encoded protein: CASSVARAAYGYTF.

The DNA of the CDR3 is TGCAGCGTTGAATTCTCATGGACAGGGGAGTATGGCTACACCTTC. Protein: CSVEFSWTGEYGYTF. J is TRBJ1-2 and V is TRBV29-1, with 9 bases aligning to TRBD1. Losses at the gene ends were 2 bases for V and 5 bases for J; bases not matched to a gene: 9. CDR1 SQVTM and CDR2 ANQGSEA come from the germline V gene. The CDR3 runs to 15 residues. Full variable domain (rest looked up from reference TRBV29-1 and TRBJ1-2): SAVISQKPSRDICQRGTSLTIQCQVDSQVTMMFWYRQQPGQSLTLIATANQGSEATYESGFVIDKFPISRPNLTFSTLTVSNMSPEDSSIYLCSVEFSWTGEYGYTFGSGTRLTVV.

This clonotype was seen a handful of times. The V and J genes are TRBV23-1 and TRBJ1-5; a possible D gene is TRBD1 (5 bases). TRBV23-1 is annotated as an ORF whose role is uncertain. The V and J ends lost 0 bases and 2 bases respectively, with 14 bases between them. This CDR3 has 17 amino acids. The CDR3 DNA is TGCGCCAGCAGTCAATCGGAACAGGTTAATCGCAATCAGCCCCAGCATTTT. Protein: CASSQSEQVNRNQPQHF.

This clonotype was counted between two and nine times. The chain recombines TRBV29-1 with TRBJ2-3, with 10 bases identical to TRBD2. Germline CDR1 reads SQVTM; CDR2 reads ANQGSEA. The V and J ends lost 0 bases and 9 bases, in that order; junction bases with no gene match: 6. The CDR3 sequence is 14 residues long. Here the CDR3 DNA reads TGCAGCGTTGAAGATTATCTAGCGGGGGCAACGCAGTATTTT. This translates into CSVEDYLAGATQYF.

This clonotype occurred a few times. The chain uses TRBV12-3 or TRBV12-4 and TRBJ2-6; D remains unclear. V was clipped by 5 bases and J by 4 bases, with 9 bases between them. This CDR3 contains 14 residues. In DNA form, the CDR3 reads TGTGCCAGCAGTACCCATACCGGGGCCAACGTCCTGACTTTC. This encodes CASSTHTGANVLTF.

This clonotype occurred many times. CDR3 loop: CASSQRQGDRFNSPLHF. As DNA, the CDR3 is TGCGCCAGCAGCCAAAGACAGGGGGATCGCTTTAATTCACCCCTCCACTTT. V is TRBV4-1 and J is TRBJ1-6; 9 bases are shared with TRBD1. Germline V lookup: CDR1 MGHRA, CDR2 YSYEKL. CDR3 length equals 17 residues. The ends lost 2 bases at V and 6 bases at J; junction bases unmatched: 8.

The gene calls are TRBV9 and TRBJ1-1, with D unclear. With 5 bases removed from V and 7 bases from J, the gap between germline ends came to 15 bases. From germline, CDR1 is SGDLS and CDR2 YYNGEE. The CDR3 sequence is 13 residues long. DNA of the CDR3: TGTGCCAGCAGTAAAACTGGAAGCCTTGAAGCTTTCTTT. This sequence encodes CASSKTGSLEAFF.

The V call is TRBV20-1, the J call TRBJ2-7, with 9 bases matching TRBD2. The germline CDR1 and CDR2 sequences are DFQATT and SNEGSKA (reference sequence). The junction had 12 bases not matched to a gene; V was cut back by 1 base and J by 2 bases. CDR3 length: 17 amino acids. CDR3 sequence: CSARVFEAGGLPYEQYF. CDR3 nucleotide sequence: TGCAGTGCTAGAGTATTCGAAGCGGGGGGTCTACCCTACGAGCAGTACTTC.

CDR3 loop: CASSPSRGLDYGYTF. The CDR3, as DNA: TGCGCCAGCAGCCCCTCAAGGGGTCTGGACTATGGCTACACCTTC. The chain carries TRBV4-3 and TRBJ1-2; possibly TRBD1 for D (5 bases). V shed 4 bases and J shed 3 bases, with 15 bases lying between them. This CDR3 spans 15 amino acids. In germline, CDR1 is LGHNA, CDR2 YSLEER.

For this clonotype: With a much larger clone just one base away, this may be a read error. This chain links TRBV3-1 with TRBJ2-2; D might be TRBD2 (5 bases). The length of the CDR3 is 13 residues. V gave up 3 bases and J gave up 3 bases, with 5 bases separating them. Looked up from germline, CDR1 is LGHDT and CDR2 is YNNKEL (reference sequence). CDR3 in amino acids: CASSHGDTGELFF. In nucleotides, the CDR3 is TGTGCCAGCAGCCACGGGGACACCGGGGAGCTGTTTTTT.

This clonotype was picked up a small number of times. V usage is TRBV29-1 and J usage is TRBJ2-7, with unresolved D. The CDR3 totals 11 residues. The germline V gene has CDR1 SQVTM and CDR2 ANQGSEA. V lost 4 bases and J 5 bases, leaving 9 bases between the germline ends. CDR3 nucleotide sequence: TGCAGCGTTGTACGCCGAGACGAGCAGTACTTC. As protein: CSVVRRDEQYF.

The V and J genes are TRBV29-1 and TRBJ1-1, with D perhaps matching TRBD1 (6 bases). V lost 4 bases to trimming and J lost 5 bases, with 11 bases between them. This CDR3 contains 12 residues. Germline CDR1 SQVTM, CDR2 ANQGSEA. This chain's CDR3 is CSVAGAGTEAFF. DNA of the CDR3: TGCAGCGTTGCAGGGGCAGGTACTGAAGCTTTCTTT.

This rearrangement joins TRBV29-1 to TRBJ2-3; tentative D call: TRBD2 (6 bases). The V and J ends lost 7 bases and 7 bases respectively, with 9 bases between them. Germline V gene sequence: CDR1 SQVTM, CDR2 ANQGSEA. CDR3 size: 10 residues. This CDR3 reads CSALANTQYF. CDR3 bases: TGCAGCGCCCTAGCGAATACGCAGTATTTT.

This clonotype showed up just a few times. CDR3 nucleotide sequence: TGTGCCAGCAGTATAATAGCGGGGGGGGTTAAGGATGAGCAGTTCTTC. As protein: CASSIIAGGVKDEQFF. This sequence joins TRBV27 and TRBJ2-1, with 11 bases that match TRBD2. From germline, CDR1 is MNHEY and CDR2 SMNVEV (reference sequence). Trimming took 5 bases from V and 8 from J; bases not matched to a gene: 11. This CDR3 is built from 16 residues.

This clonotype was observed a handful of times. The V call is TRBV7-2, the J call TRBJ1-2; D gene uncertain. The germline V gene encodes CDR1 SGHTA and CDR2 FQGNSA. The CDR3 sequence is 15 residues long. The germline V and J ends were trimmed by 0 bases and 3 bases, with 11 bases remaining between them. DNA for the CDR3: TGTGCCAGCAGCTTAGCGTCGGGAGGTGACTATGGCTACACCTTC. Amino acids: CASSLASGGDYGYTF.

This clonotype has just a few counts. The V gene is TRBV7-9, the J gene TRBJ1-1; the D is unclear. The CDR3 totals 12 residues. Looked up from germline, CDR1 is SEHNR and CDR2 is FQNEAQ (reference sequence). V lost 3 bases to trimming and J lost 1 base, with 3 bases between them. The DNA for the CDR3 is TGTGCCAGCAGCTTTAGGAACACTGAAGCTTTCTTT. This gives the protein CASSFRNTEAFF.

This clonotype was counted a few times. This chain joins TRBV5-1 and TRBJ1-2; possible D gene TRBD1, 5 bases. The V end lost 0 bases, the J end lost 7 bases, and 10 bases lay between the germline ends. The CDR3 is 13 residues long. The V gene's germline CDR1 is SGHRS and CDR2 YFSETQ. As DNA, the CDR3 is TGCGCCAGCAGCTTGGGCAGGGACTCTGGCTACACCTTC. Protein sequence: CASSLGRDSGYTF.

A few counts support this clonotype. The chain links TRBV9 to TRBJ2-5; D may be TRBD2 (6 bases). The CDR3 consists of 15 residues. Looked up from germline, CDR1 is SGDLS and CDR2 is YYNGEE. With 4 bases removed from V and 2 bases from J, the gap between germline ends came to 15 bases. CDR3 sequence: CASSPGGAVQETQYF. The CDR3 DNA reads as TGTGCCAGCAGCCCCGGCGGGGCGGTGCAAGAGACCCAGTACTTC. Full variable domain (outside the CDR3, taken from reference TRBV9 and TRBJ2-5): DSGVTQTPKHLITATGQRVTLRCSPRSGDLSVYWYQQSLDQGLQFLIQYYNGEERAKGNILERFSAQQFPDLHSELNLSSLELGDSALYFCASSPGGAVQETQYFGPGTRLLVL.

As DNA, the CDR3 is TGTGCCAGCAGCTTAGGAGGGACGGGGCGCTCTGGGGCCAACGTCCTGACTTTC. It yields the protein CASSLGGTGRSGANVLTF. The chain employs TRBV11-3 and TRBJ2-6; tentatively, D is TRBD1 or TRBD2 (5 bases each). In germline, CDR1 is SGHNT, CDR2 YENEEA. The V end lost 1 base, the J end lost 0 bases, and 13 bases lay between the germline ends. CDR3 length: 18 residues.

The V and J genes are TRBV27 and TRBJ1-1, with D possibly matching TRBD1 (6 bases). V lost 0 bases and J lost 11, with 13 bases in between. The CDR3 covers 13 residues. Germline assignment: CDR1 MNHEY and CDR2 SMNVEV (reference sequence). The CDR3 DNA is TGTGCCAGCAGTTTATCAGCTACAGGGTTGGCTTTCTTT. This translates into CASSLSATGLAFF.

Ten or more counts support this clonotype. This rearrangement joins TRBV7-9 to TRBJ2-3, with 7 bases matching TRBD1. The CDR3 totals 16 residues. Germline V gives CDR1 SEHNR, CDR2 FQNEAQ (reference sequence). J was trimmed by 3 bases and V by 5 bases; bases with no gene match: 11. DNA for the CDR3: TGTGCCAGCAGCCCCGCTACAGGGGAAAGGACAGATACGCAGTATTTT. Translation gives CASSPATGERTDTQYF.